This T cell receptor (beta chain) is drawn from a study of control samples from healthy donors and cancer patients. The germline V gene has CDR1 SGHDT and CDR2 YYEEEE. The CDR3 loop spans 13 amino acids. V was clipped by 4 bases and J by 3 bases, with 11 bases between them. Clones were read by immunoSEQ multiplex PCR, and TCRdb kept only the in-frame ones, dropping some. The sample records around 93,000 clones, 80% to 90% being singletons. The chain has TRBV5-6 and TRBJ2-7; D gene ambiguous. This TCR was recovered from a man under 40 in good health. The sample comprised blood. CDR3 sequence: CASSAGPFYEQYF. CDR3 in DNA: TGTGCCAGCAGCGCCGGGCCGTTCTACGAGCAGTACTTC.